This TCR beta chain was captured by sequencing in a study of blood T cells in healthy people across ages. Study outcomes and limitations: Age advanced and TCR beta diversity per million T cells fell, roughly linearly.

Turning to this clonotype: Its antigen is unknown.

Primed by a sample-barcoded 5' primer and a J-beta primer mix, a second PCR proceeded for roughly 6 to 12 cycles. Tagging of each cDNA molecule was performed by a template-switch adaptor with 12 random nucleotides. Via MiXCR, TCRdb re-called the 5' RACE reads, giving one row per CDR3 protein. The table lists 1.5 million to 2 million distinct CDR3 sequences, about 50% of them singletons, with around 2.1% in the top ten. V gave up 5 bases and J gave up 0 bases, with 14 bases separating them. This CDR3 is built from 16 residues. Germline-derived CDR1 and CDR2 are SGHTA and FQGNSA. Material: blood. The source is a woman between 40 and 55 years old in good health. The chain is built from TRBV7-2 and TRBJ2-4; D tentatively fits TRBD1 or TRBD2 (5 bases each). The CDR3 nucleotides are TGTGCCAGCAGCCTCCGGGACGGAGGAGCCAAAAACATTCAGTACTTC. Its protein product is CASSLRDGGAKNIQYF.